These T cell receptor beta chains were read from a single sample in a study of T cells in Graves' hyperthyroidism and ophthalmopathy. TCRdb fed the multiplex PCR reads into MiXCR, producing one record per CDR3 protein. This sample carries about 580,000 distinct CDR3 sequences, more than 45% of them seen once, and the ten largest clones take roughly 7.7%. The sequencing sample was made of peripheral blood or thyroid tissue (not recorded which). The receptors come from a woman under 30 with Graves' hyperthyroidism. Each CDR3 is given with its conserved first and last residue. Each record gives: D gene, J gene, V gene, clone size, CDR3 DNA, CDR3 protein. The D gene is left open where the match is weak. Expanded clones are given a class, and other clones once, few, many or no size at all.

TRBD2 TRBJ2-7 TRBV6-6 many TGTGCCAGCAGTTACCTTGGAGCGGGAGGACCTGAGGAGCAGTACTTC CASSYLGAGGPEEQYF
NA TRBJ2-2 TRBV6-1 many TGTGCCAGCAGTGACGGGGACGTGTTATCCGGGGAGCTGTTTTTT CASSDGDVLSGELFF
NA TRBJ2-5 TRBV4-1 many TGCGCCAGCAGCCAACCAACTAGAAGAGAGACCCAGTACTTC CASSQPTRRETQYF
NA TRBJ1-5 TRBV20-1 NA TGCAGTGCTACGGGAGGGGGACCTGGTGCCCAGCATTTT CSATGGGPGAQHF
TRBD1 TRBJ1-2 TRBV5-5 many TGTGCCAGCAGCCCCGGGACAGTGGATGGCTACACCTTC CASSPGTVDGYTF
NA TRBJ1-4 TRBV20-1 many TGCAGTGCTAGAGATCCTTCAGAGGCAACTAATGAAAAACTGTTTTTT CSARDPSEATNEKLFF
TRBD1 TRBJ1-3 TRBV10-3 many TGTGCCATCAGTCAACGGGACAGGGTACACACCATATATTTT CAISQRDRVHTIYF
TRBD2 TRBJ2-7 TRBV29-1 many TGCAGCGTTGCCCGACTAGCGGGAGTCGAAGAGCAGTACTTC CSVARLAGVEEQYF
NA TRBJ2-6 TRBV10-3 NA TGTGCCATCGGGGGCAGGCCAACCTCTGGGGCCAACGTCCTGACTTTC CAIGGRPTSGANVLTF
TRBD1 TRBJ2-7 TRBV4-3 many TGCGCCAGCAGCCAGGGACAGGGGATGAGCTACGAGCAGTACTTC CASSQGQGMSYEQYF
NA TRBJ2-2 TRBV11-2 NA TGTGCCAGCAGCTCCCTGGGGGTGAACACCGGGGAGCTGTTTTTT CASSSLGVNTGELFF
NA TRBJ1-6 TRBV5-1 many TGCGCCAGCAGCTTGGTGGGGGTGGAAGATTCACCCCTCCACTTT CASSLVGVEDSPLHF
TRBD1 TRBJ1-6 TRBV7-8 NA TGTGCCAGCAGCTTGGGACAGGGACCACCCCTCCACTTT CASSLGQGPPLHF
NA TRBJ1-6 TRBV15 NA TGTGCCACCAGCAGAGATTCGTGGGAAAACAAGGCTAGCGGGAGCGATTCACCCCTCCACTTT CATSRDSWENKASGSDSPLHF
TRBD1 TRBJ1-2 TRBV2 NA TGTGCCAGCGTCAGACAGGGATTCATGAGCTACACCTTC CASVRQGFMSYTF
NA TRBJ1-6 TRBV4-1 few TGCGCCAGCAGCCAAGGGCGTTACAAATTGAGCTCCTATAATTCACCCCTCCACTTT CASSQGRYKLSSYNSPLHF
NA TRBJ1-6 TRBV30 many TGTGCCTGGAGTGTGACGGAGGATCCCATTTATTCACCCCTCCACTTT CAWSVTEDPIYSPLHF
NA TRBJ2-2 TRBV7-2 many TGTGCCAGCAGCCCCCAGACCGGGGAGCTGTTTTTT CASSPQTGELFF
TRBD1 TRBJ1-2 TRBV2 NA TGTGCCAGCAGTGGACAGGGGAAAGACGCCTACACCTTC CASSGQGKDAYTF
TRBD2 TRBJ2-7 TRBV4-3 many TGCGCCAGCAGCCAGGCTTGGGGGGGACCCTACGAGCAGTACTTC CASSQAWGGPYEQYF
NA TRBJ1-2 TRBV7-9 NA TGTGCCAGCAGCTATTCTAGGAGGGGATACGACTATGGCTACACCTTC CASSYSRRGYDYGYTF
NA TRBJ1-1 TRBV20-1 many TGCAGTGCTAGTGTTAGAAGCGGCACTGAAGCTTTCTTT CSASVRSGTEAFF
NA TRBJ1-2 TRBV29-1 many TGCAGCGTTGGAGAAGACAGGCTTGGCTACACCTTC CSVGEDRLGYTF
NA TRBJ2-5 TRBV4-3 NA TGCGCCAGCAGCCAAGATTCTTTTTTGTTTGGCGGGGCTCAAGAGACCCAGTACTTC CASSQDSFLFGGAQETQYF
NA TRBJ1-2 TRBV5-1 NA TGCGCCAGCAGCTCGGTGGACAGTGGCAGATTCTATGGCTACACCTTC CASSSVDSGRFYGYTF
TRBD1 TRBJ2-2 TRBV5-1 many TGCGCCAGCAGCCCGGACGGGACAGGGTGGGCCGGGGAGCTGTTTTTT CASSPDGTGWAGELFF
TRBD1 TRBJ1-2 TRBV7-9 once TGTGCCAGCAGCCCATGGACAGGGGTCTCTGGCTACACCTTC CASSPWTGVSGYTF
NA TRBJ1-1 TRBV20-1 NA TGCAGTGCCATTAACGGGGTGATGAACACTGAAGCTTTCTTT CSAINGVMNTEAFF
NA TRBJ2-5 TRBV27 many TGTGCCAGCAGTTTATCAGTGCAGTACTTC CASSLSVQYF
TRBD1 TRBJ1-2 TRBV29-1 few TGCAGCGTTGTGACAGGGCGCGGAAGGGGCTACACCTTC CSVVTGRGRGYTF
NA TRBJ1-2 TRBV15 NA TGTGCCACCAGCAGAGAACAGGAGGCTGGCTACACCTTC CATSREQEAGYTF
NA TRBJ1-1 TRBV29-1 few TGCAGCGTAGGGACATTGAACACTGAAGCTTTCTTT CSVGTLNTEAFF
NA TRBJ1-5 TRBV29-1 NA TGCAGCGTTGACGGCGATCCCCTTGAGACCCAGCATTTT CSVDGDPLETQHF
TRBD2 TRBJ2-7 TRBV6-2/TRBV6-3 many TGTGCCACCCAACTAGCGGGAGGTTACGAGCAGTACTTC CATQLAGGYEQYF
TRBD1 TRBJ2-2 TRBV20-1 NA TGCAGTGCTAGGACAGGGGGAACCGGGGAGCTGTTTTTT CSARTGGTGELFF
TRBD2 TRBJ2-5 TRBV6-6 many TGTGCCAGCAGTACCGCGGGACTAGCGGGAGGAGAGACCCAGTACTTC CASSTAGLAGGETQYF
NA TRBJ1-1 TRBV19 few TGTGCCAGTAGTATAACAGGGCAACTGAACACTGAAGCTTTCTTT CASSITGQLNTEAFF
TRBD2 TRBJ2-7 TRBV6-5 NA TGTGCCAGCACCAGACAGCCGGGAGCGGGGGAGCAGTACTTC CASTRQPGAGEQYF
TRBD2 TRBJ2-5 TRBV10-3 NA TGTGCCATCAGTGACCCTAGCGGGGCTAAGGAAGAGACCCAGTACTTC CAISDPSGAKEETQYF
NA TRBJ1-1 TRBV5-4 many TGTGCCAGCAGCTTGAACTGGAACACTGAAGCTTTCTTT CASSLNWNTEAFF
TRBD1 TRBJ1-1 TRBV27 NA TGTGCCACCCAGACAGGGGGGAGAGCTTTCTTT CATQTGGRAFF
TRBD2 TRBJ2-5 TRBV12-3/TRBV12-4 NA TGTGCCAGCAGCAGACTAGCGGGGGGGCCGGGGGAGACCCAGTACTTC CASSRLAGGPGETQYF
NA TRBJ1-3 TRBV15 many TGTGCCACCAGCAGAGATTACGTTGGCTCTGGAAACACCATATATTTT CATSRDYVGSGNTIYF
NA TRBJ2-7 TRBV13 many TGTGCCAGCTCAACGGGGAGCGGGCTCGGCTACGAGCAGTACTTC CASSTGSGLGYEQYF
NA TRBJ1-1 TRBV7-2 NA TGTGCCAGCAGCCTAAGGACAGAGGGGGGGACTGAAGCTTTCTTT CASSLRTEGGTEAFF
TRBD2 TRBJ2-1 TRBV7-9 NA TGTGCCAGCAGCTCCATGGGACTAGCGGGAGACGAGCAGTTTTTC CASSSMGLAGDEQFF
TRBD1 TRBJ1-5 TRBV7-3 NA TGTGCCAGCAGCCACCCCGGTGGGGTCGACAGGGATAATAGCAATCAGCCCCAGCATTTC CASSHPGGVDRDNSNQPQHF
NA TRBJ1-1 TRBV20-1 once TGCAGTGCTCTCTCGGGACGGGGGAACACTGAAGCTTTCTTT CSALSGRGNTEAFF
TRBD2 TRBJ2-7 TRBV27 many TGTGCCAGCAGCGGACTAGCGGGAGGCGGCGAGCAGTACTTC CASSGLAGGGEQYF
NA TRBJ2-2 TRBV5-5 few TGTGCCAGCAGCTTTATGGGTTCCACCGGGGAGCTGTTTTTT CASSFMGSTGELFF
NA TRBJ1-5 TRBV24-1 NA TGTGCCACCAGTGAGACGGGAGAGACCCAGCATTTT CATSETGETQHF
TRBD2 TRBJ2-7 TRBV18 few TGTGCCAGCTCACCACGGGAGGGGAGCGGGGGTACCTACGAGCAGTACTTC CASSPREGSGGTYEQYF
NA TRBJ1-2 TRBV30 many TGTGCCTGGAGTCTCCCCGGGGGTGGCTACACCTTC CAWSLPGGGYTF
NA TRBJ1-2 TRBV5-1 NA TGCGCCAGCAGCTTGGCGGGACAACCCGATGGCTACACCTTC CASSLAGQPDGYTF